This T cell receptor beta chain appears in the sequencing data of a study of shared clonotypes between healthy human individuals. There are 14 residues in the CDR3. The V gene's germline CDR1 is SQVTM and CDR2 ANQGSEA. V was trimmed by 5 bases and J by 5 bases, leaving 16 bases between them. Here immunoSEQ multiplex PCR was the method, and the copy in TCRdb shows in-frame clones only, minus some. The data show approximately 1,500,000 clones, around 98% seen once. This sequence was found in a young man in good health. V usage is TRBV29-1 and J usage is TRBJ2-1; possibly TRBD1 for D (5 bases). The specimen was naive CD4+ T cells sorted from blood. Subset noted: CD45RA+ positively selected. The CDR3 loop reads CSVTRGQRNNEQFF. The CDR3 DNA follows: TGCAGCGTTACCCGCGGACAACGGAACAATGAGCAGTTCTTC.